Listed below are T cell receptor beta chains from one sample, sequenced in a study of cytomegalovirus exposure and HLA in healthy donors. Method: immunoSEQ multiplex PCR; TCRdb's copy keeps in-frame clones and lacks some. This sample has about 150,000 clones; roughly 81% occur once, and the top ten carry about 2.3%. The sample was PBMCs. These receptor sequences come from a woman younger than 35 in good health and CMV-seronegative. Both conserved end residues are part of each CDR3. Each record gives: J gene, V gene, D gene, CDR3 protein. The D gene is left open where the match is weak.

J: TRBJ1-5; V: TRBV19; D: TRBD1; CDR3: CASGGTVSNQPQHF
J: TRBJ2-3; V: TRBV21-1; D: .; CDR3: CASSKVSSLTCRDTQYF
J: TRBJ1-1; V: TRBV6-1; D: .; CDR3: CATTPTVNTEAFF
J: TRBJ2-1; V: TRBV7-7; D: .; CDR3: CASSLGARAPNEQFF
J: TRBJ1-3; V: TRBV18; D: .; CDR3: CASSPGPLGSSIYF
J: TRBJ1-1; V: TRBV9; D: TRBD1; CDR3: CASSGGQGADTEAFF
J: TRBJ2-1; V: TRBV29-1; D: TRBD2; CDR3: CSVEGLAGGRYEQFF
J: TRBJ1-3; V: TRBV6-5; D: .; CDR3: CASSPSGNTIYF
J: TRBJ2-7; V: TRBV4-3; D: .; CDR3: CASSQDEGGYEQYF
J: TRBJ2-7; V: TRBV19; D: .; CDR3: CASSALEGVTYEQYF
J: TRBJ1-3; V: TRBV9; D: .; CDR3: CASSFTTGGNTIYF
J: TRBJ2-7; V: TRBV28; D: TRBD1; CDR3: CASRPGQGPYEQYF
J: TRBJ2-7; V: TRBV21-1; D: .; CDR3: CASSTLGTAKGNEQYF
J: TRBJ2-7; V: TRBV11-3; D: .; CDR3: CASSLVAGASGEQYF
J: TRBJ1-1; V: TRBV28; D: TRBD1; CDR3: CASSPGTGTYFTEAFF
J: TRBJ2-2; V: TRBV28; D: .; CDR3: CASSPQLANTGELFF
J: TRBJ1-2; V: TRBV28; D: TRBD1; CDR3: CASSSHKDRDDYGYTF
J: TRBJ2-3; V: TRBV5-1; D: TRBD2; CDR3: CASSRRASGRISTDTQYF
J: TRBJ1-2; V: TRBV11-2; D: .; CDR3: CASSKQGTHGYTF
J: TRBJ1-1; V: TRBV28; D: TRBD1; CDR3: CASLDRDTEAFF
J: TRBJ1-4; V: TRBV7-9; D: TRBD1; CDR3: CASSQTGLGEKLFF
J: TRBJ2-7; V: TRBV5-4; D: TRBD2; CDR3: CASSSGLAGVNEQYF
J: TRBJ2-1; V: TRBV2; D: TRBD2; CDR3: CASSERVGTSGSNEQFF
J: TRBJ2-3; V: TRBV6-5; D: TRBD1; CDR3: CASSYGQGAVGDTQYF
J: TRBJ2-2; V: TRBV4-1; D: .; CDR3: CASSQEPYSPANTGELFF
J: TRBJ2-1; V: TRBV5-5; D: TRBD1; CDR3: CASSLDGTVYNEQFF
J: TRBJ1-2; V: TRBV19; D: .; CDR3: CASSIGRSKASYGYTF
J: TRBJ2-7; V: TRBV15; D: .; CDR3: CATSASSPYEQYF
J: TRBJ2-3; V: TRBV7-8; D: TRBD1; CDR3: CASSLTAGTGRLSTDTQYF
J: TRBJ2-1; V: TRBV6-4; D: TRBD2; CDR3: CASSDTAGLGTSLVNEQFF
J: TRBJ1-3; V: TRBV9; D: .; CDR3: CASKRSSGNTIYF
J: TRBJ2-5; V: TRBV11-2; D: .; CDR3: CASSSSGHFLEQYF
J: TRBJ1-5; V: TRBV10-2; D: TRBD1; CDR3: CASRDRSNQPQHF
J: TRBJ1-2; V: TRBV19; D: TRBD1; CDR3: CASSSARQGNYGYTF
J: TRBJ2-1; V: TRBV28; D: TRBD1; CDR3: CASTLEKDRGNEQFF
J: TRBJ2-7; V: TRBV29-1; D: .; CDR3: CSVEEEGSSYEQYF
J: TRBJ2-7; V: TRBV23-1; D: .; CDR3: CASSQSGRASYEQYF
J: TRBJ2-1; V: TRBV2; D: .; CDR3: CASSDRRVDYNEQFF
J: TRBJ1-1; V: TRBV5-1; D: TRBD1; CDR3: CASSFRQGEFEDTEAFF
J: TRBJ2-7; V: TRBV28; D: TRBD1; CDR3: CASTGGEYEQYF
J: TRBJ2-5; V: TRBV27; D: .; CDR3: CASSLESGYQTQYF
J: TRBJ2-7; V: TRBV11-2; D: .; CDR3: CASSLDLPRGYEQYF
J: TRBJ2-1; V: TRBV4-1; D: TRBD2; CDR3: CASSQGRASGILRNEQFF
J: TRBJ2-7; V: TRBV7-2; D: .; CDR3: CASSLSYEQYF
J: TRBJ2-1; V: TRBV28; D: TRBD2; CDR3: CASSLPWTSGGGEQFF
J: TRBJ2-7; V: TRBV7-7; D: .; CDR3: CASSFLRDCPYEQYF
J: TRBJ2-7; V: TRBV6-5; D: .; CDR3: CASSYSGSGSYEQYF
J: TRBJ2-4; V: TRBV28; D: TRBD1; CDR3: CASSWTGIGVVVAKNIQYF
J: TRBJ2-6; V: TRBV10-3; D: .; CDR3: CATQAGSGANVLTF
J: TRBJ1-6; V: TRBV28; D: .; CDR3: CASGQQGLIYNSPLHF
J: TRBJ2-1; V: TRBV30; D: .; CDR3: CAWSAIAVYNEQFF
J: TRBJ2-3; V: TRBV5-6; D: .; CDR3: CASGNRGFASTDTQYF
J: TRBJ2-1; V: TRBV7-2; D: TRBD2; CDR3: CASSQWTSLNEQFF
J: TRBJ2-7; V: TRBV28; D: TRBD1; CDR3: CASSSRTGFLDTSSYEQYF
J: TRBJ2-5; V: TRBV7-2; D: TRBD1; CDR3: CASSEQGQGRLRTQYF